The TCR beta chain described here comes from a study of blood T cell repertoires in COVID-19. Study overall: Whether acute or convalescent, the COVID-19 samples came from the United States, Italy and Spain. PBMCs, B-cell-depleted T cells, or T cells provided the cDNA or gDNA that made up the material.

CDR3 length: 14 amino acids. Germline V gene sequence: CDR1 LNHDA, CDR2 SQIVND (reference sequence). Trimming took 6 bases from V and 8 from J; bases not matched to a gene: 12. In the study's own analysis: Scientists estimated how many nucleated cells there were by amplifying reference gene primers. Generated by immunoSEQ multiplex PCR, the TCRdb table keeps only in-frame clones and is missing some. The V and J calls and the clone size are those of that table, but D and trimming were determined from the DNA. The sample has about 120,000 clones; over 60% are singletons. The specimen sequenced was peripheral blood. This rearrangement joins TRBV19 to TRBJ1-2, with 7 bases matching TRBD1. This clonotype was obtained from a human donor in a cohort sampled during active COVID-19. The CDR3 DNA reads as TGTGCCAGTAGGCCGGTCGGCCAGGGGGACGGCTACACCTTC. This translates into CASRPVGQGDGYTF.